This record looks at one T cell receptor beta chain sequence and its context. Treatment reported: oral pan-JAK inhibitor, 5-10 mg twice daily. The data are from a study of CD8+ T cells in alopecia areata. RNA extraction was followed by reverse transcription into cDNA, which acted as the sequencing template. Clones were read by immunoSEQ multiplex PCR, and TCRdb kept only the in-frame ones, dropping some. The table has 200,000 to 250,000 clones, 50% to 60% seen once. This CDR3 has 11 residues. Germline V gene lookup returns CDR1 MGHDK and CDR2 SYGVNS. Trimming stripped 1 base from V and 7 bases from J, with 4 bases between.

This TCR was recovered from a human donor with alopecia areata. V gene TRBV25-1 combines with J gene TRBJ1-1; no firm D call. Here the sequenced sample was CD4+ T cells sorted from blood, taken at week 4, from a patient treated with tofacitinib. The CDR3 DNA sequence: TGTGCCAGCAGTGAATTATTTGAAGCTTTCTTT. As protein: CASSELFEAFF.